This T cell receptor beta chain derives from a study of blood T cells in healthy people across ages. CDR1 is DFQATT, CDR2 SNEGSKA, per germline (reference sequence). This CDR3 is built from 11 residues. The junction had 0 bases not matched to a gene; V was cut back by 7 bases and J by 3 bases. Sample-barcoded 5' priming and a J-beta primer mix drove a second PCR of 7 to 11 cycles. From the 5' RACE reads, TCRdb called clonotypes with MiXCR, one entry per CDR3 protein. The profile covers about a million distinct CDR3 sequences, with 40% to 60% appearing a single time and around an eighth taken by the ten largest.

The source material was blood. This TCR was recovered from a young man in good health. The genes are TRBV20-1 and TRBJ2-5, with TRBD1 matching over 9 bases. CDR3 nucleotide sequence: TGCAGTGGGACAGGGGAAGAGACCCAGTACTTC. It is translated as CSGTGEETQYF.